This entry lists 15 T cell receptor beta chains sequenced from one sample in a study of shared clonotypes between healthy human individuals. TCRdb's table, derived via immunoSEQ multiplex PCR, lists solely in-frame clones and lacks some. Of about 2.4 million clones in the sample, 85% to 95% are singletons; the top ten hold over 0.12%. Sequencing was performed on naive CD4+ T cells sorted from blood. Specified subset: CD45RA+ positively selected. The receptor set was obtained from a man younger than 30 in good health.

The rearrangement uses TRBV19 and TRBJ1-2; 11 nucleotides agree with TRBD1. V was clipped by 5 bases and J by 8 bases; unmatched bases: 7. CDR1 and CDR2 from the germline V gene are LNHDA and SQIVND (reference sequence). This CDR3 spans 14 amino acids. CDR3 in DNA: TGTGCCAGTAGTGCTGGACAGGGGGCAGGAGGCTACACCTTC. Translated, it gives CASSAGQGAGGYTF.

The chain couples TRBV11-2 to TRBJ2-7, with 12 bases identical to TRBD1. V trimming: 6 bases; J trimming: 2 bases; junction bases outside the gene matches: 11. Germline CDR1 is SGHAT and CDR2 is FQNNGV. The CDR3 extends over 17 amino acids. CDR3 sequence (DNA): TGTGCCAGCAGACGCCCGGGACAGGGGGCCGCTACCTACGAGCAGTACTTC. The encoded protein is CASRRPGQGAATYEQYF.

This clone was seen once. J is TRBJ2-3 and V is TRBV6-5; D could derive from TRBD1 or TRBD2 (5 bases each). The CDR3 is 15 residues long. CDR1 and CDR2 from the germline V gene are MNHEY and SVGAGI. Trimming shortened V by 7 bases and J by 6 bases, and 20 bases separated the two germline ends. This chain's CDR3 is CASTRGREFRDTQYF. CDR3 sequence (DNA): TGTGCCAGCACCCGGGGCAGGGAGTTTCGGGATACGCAGTATTTT.

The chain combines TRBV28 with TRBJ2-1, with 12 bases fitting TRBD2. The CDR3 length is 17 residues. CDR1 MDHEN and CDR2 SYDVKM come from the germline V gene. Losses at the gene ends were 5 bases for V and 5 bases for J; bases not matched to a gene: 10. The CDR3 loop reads CASSPIPTSGGDNEQFF. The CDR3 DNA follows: TGTGCCAGCAGTCCAATCCCGACTAGCGGGGGAGACAATGAGCAGTTCTTC.

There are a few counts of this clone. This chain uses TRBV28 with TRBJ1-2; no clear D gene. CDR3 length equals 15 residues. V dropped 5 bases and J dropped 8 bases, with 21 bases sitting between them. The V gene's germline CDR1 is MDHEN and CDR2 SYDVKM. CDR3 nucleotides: TGTGCCAGCAGTCTCGTAAGGGCCGACGACTCCGGCTACACCTTC. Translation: CASSLVRADDSGYTF.

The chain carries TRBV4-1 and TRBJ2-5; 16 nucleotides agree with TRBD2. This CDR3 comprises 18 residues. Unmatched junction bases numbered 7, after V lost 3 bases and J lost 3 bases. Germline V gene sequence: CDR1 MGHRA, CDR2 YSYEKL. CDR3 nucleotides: TGCGCCAGCAGCCAGGGACTAGCGGGGGGGCTCGGGAAAGAGACCCAGTACTTC. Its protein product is CASSQGLAGGLGKETQYF.

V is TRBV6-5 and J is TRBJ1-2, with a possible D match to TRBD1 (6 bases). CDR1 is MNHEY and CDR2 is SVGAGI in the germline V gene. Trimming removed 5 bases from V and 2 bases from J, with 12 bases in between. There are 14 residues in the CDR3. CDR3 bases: TGTGCCAGCAGTCCTGCGGGGGCCAACTATGGCTACACCTTC. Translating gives CASSPAGANYGYTF.

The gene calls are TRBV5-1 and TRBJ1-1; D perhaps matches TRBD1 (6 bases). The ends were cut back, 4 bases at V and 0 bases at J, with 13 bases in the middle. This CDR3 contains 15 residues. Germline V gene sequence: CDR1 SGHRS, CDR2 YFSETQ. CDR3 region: CASSAMGTLNTEAFF. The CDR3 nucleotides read TGCGCCAGCAGCGCAATGGGGACATTGAACACTGAAGCTTTCTTT.

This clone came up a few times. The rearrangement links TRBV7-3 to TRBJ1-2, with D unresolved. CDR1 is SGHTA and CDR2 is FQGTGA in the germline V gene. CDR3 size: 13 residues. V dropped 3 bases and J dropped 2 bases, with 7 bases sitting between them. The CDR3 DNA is TGTGCCAGCAGCTTCCCGTTGAACTATGGCTACACCTTC. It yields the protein CASSFPLNYGYTF.

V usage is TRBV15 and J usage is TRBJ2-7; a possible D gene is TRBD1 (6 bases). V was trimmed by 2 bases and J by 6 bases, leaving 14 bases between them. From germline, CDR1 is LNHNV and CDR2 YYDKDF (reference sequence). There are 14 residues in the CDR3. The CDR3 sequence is CATSRTGIQGEQYF. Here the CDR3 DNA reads TGTGCCACCAGCAGAACAGGGATTCAGGGCGAGCAGTACTTC.

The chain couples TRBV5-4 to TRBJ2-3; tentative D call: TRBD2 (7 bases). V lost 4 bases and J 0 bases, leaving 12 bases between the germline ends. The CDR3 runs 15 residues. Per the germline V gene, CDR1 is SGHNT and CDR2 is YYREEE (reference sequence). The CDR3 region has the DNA TGTGCCAGCAGCAGGGGGGGAAAGAGCACAGATACGCAGTATTTT. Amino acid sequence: CASSRGGKSTDTQYF.

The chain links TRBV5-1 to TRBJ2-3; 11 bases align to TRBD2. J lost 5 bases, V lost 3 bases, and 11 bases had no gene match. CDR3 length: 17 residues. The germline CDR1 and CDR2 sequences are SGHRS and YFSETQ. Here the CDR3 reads CASSWGTSGTRGDTQYF. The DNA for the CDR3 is TGCGCCAGCAGCTGGGGGACTAGCGGTACCCGGGGAGATACGCAGTATTTT. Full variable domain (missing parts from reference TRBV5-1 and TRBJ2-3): KAGVTQTPRYLIKTRGQQVTLSCSPISGHRSVSWYQQTPGQGLQFLFEYFSETQRNKGNFPGRFSGRQFSNSRSEMNVSTLELGDSALYLCASSWGTSGTRGDTQYFGPGTRLTVL.

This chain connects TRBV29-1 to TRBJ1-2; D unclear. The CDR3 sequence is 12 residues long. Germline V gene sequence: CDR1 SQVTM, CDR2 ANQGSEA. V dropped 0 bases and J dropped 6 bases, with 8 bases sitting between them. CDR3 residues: CSVEDLGDGYTF. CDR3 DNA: TGCAGCGTTGAAGATCTCGGTGATGGCTACACCTTC.

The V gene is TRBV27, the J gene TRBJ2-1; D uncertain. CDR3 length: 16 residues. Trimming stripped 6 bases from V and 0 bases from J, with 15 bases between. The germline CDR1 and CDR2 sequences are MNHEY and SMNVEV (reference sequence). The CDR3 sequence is CASSPQDRISYNEQFF. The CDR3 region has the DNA TGTGCCAGCAGCCCCCAGGACCGCATCTCCTACAATGAGCAGTTCTTC.

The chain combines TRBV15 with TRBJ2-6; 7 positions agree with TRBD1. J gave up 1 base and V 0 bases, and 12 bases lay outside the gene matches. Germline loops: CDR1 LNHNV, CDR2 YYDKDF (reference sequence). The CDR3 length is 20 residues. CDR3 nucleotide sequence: TGTGCCACCAGCAGAGAGGGCTGGGGACAGATTTCTTCTGGGGCCAACGTCCTGACTTTC. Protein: CATSREGWGQISSGANVLTF.